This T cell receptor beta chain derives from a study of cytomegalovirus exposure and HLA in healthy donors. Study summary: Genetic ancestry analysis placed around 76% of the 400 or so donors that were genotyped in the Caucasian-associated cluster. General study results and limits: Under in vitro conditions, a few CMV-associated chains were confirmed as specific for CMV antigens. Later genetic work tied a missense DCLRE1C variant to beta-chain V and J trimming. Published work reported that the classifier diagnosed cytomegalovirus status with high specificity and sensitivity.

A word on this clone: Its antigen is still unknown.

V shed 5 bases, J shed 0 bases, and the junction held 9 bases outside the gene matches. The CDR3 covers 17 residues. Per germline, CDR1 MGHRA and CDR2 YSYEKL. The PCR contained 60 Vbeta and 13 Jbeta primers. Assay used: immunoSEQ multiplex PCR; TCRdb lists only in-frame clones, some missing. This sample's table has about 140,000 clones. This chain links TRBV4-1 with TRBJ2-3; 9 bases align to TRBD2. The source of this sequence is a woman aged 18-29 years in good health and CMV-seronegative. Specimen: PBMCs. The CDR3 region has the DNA TGCGCCAGCAGCGCTACCCGCGGGGGGGATAGCACAGATACGCAGTATTTT. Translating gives CASSATRGGDSTDTQYF.